The 25 T cell receptor beta chains listed next were all sequenced from one sample in a study of shared clonotypes between healthy human individuals. The protocol was immunoSEQ multiplex PCR, while the TCRdb copy is restricted to in-frame clones and leaves out a portion. This table has millions of clones, 85% to 95% appearing once. The specimen was naive CD4+ T cells sorted from blood. The subset denotes: CD45RA+ positively selected. These receptors came from a man younger than 30 in good health.

The rearrangement joins TRBV18 to TRBJ2-7, with 7 bases aligning to TRBD1. CDR1 is KGHSH and CDR2 is LQKENI in the germline V gene. The CDR3 length is 15 residues. V shed 6 bases, J shed 3 bases, and the junction held 11 bases outside the gene matches. The CDR3 DNA sequence: TGTGCCAGCTCCCGAGGGACAGTCTCAAGCTACGAGCAGTACTTC. This translates into CASSRGTVSSYEQYF. Filled out from reference TRBV18 and TRBJ2-7, the complete variable domain reads NAGVMQNPRHLVRRRGQEARLRCSPMKGHSHVYWYRQLPEEGLKFMVYLQKENIIDESGMPKERFSAEFPKEGPSILRIQQVVRGDSAAYFCASSRGTVSSYEQYFGPGTRLTVT.

The V call is TRBV28, the J call TRBJ1-5; TRBD1 might be the D (5 bases). Per germline, CDR1 MDHEN and CDR2 SYDVKM. V lost 3 bases and J lost 0, with 9 bases in between. The CDR3 extends over 15 amino acids. CDR3 protein: CASSFWGDSNQPQHF. The CDR3 DNA sequence: TGTGCCAGCAGTTTTTGGGGGGATAGCAATCAGCCCCAGCATTTT.

The CDR3 region has the DNA TGTGCCAGCAGCTTTTTTGCGGAGGAGACCCAGTACTTC. Its translation: CASSFFAEETQYF. The chain carries TRBV5-4 and TRBJ2-5; no reliable D call. CDR1 and CDR2 from the germline V gene are SGHNT and YYREEE (reference sequence). CDR3 size: 13 residues. Trimming took 2 bases from V and 5 from J, leaving 10 bases between them.

The rearrangement uses TRBV13 and TRBJ1-1; D possibly corresponds to TRBD1 (5 bases). Trimming left V 0 bases short and J 2 bases short, with 16 bases between. Germline CDR1 reads PRHDT; CDR2 reads FYEKMQ (reference sequence). The CDR3 runs 17 residues. The CDR3 sequence is CASSLGYGWGYNTEAFF. The CDR3, as DNA: TGTGCCAGCAGCTTAGGGTACGGGTGGGGGTACAACACTGAAGCTTTCTTT.

A remark on this clone: The sample holds other DNA sequences that translate to the same CDR3. The chain combines TRBV18 with TRBJ1-2; no clear D. Trimming took 3 bases from V and 5 from J, leaving 10 bases between them. CDR3 length: 13 residues. Germline assignment: CDR1 KGHSH and CDR2 LQKENI. The CDR3 DNA follows: TGTGCCAGCTCACCGTCCGGAGGGTATGGCTACACCTTC. Translation: CASSPSGGYGYTF.

This clone was counted a single time. The V gene is TRBV6-1, the J gene TRBJ2-7; 11 bases map to TRBD2. Per germline, CDR1 MNHNS and CDR2 SASEGT. The ends lost 3 bases at V and 2 bases at J; junction bases unmatched: 3. The CDR3 extends over 15 amino acids. Here the CDR3 DNA reads TGTGCCAGCAGTGAGGGACTAGCGGCTACCTACGAGCAGTACTTC. Encoded protein: CASSEGLAATYEQYF.

A remark on this clone: Distinct nucleotide sequences in the sample also encode this CDR3. This rearrangement joins TRBV18 to TRBJ1-2; D is perhaps TRBD1 (5 bases). Germline CDR1 and CDR2: KGHSH and LQKENI. The V end was cut by 1 base, the J end by 6 bases, with 9 bases between. This CDR3 has 13 amino acids. DNA for the CDR3: TGTGCCAGCTCACCACAGGGGTTTGATGGCTACACCTTC. As protein: CASSPQGFDGYTF.

This clone was seen a single time. Additional DNA sequences in this sample encode the identical CDR3. This chain uses TRBV18 with TRBJ2-7; D gene unclear. The CDR3 consists of 13 residues. Germline CDR1 reads KGHSH; CDR2 reads LQKENI. The V and J ends lost 3 bases and 0 bases respectively, with 6 bases between them. CDR3 bases: TGTGCCAGCTCACCTTATAACTCCTACGAGCAGTACTTC. The encoded protein is CASSPYNSYEQYF.

CDR3 nucleotide sequence: TGTGCCTGGAACCCGGGGGTGACAGGTCAAGAGACCCAGTACTTC. Translating gives CAWNPGVTGQETQYF. The V gene is TRBV30, the J gene TRBJ2-5, with D perhaps assigned TRBD1 or TRBD2 (6 bases each). The V end was cut by 4 bases, the J end by 2 bases, with 17 bases between. Looked up from germline, CDR1 is GTSNPN and CDR2 is SVGIG (reference sequence). The CDR3 spans 15 residues.

The rearrangement links TRBV4-3 to TRBJ2-1; TRBD2 matches 13 bases. Germline V gives CDR1 LGHNA, CDR2 YSLEER. V lost 4 bases to trimming and J lost 6 bases; unmatched junction nucleotides: 9. The CDR3 loop spans 17 amino acids. CDR3: CASSLIFTSGRGNEQFF. For the CDR3, the DNA is TGCGCCAGCAGCCTCATCTTCACTAGCGGGAGGGGCAATGAGCAGTTCTTC.

The chain combines TRBV28 with TRBJ1-1; D remains ambiguous. Germline CDR1 reads MDHEN; CDR2 reads SYDVKM. V lost 6 bases, J lost 4 bases, and 21 bases lay in between. CDR3 length equals 16 residues. CDR3 nucleotides: TGTGCCAGCAGCCCCTCCCCTTCGACGGCGGGCACTGAAGCTTTCTTT. Protein: CASSPSPSTAGTEAFF.

The CDR3: CSVTTGFGNTIYF. The CDR3 nucleotides read TGCAGCGTCACCACAGGTTTTGGAAACACCATATATTTT. V and J are TRBV29-1 and TRBJ1-3, with D tentatively TRBD1 (5 bases). CDR1 and CDR2 (germline): SQVTM, ANQGSEA. V was shortened by 6 bases and J by 3 bases, with 12 bases between the two germline ends. The CDR3 has 13 residues.

V and J are TRBV30 and TRBJ2-2; 11 bases align to TRBD2. The germline gives CDR1 GTSNPN, CDR2 SVGIG (reference sequence). The CDR3 has 13 amino acids. Trimming cost V 6 bases and J 7 bases; bases outside gene matches: 4. The CDR3 here is CACLAGGFGELFF. In DNA form, the CDR3 reads TGTGCCTGCCTAGCGGGGGGCTTCGGGGAGCTGTTTTTT.

This chain connects TRBV2 to TRBJ2-3; D is ambiguous. V was clipped by 5 bases and J by 0 bases, with 3 bases between them. This CDR3 region has 12 residues. From germline, CDR1 is SNHLY and CDR2 FYNNEI. This chain's CDR3 is CASSTSTDTQYF. As DNA, the CDR3 is TGTGCCAGCAGTACTAGCACAGATACGCAGTATTTT.

The V and J genes are TRBV15 and TRBJ2-6, with D unclear. The V gene's germline CDR1 is LNHNV and CDR2 YYDKDF (reference sequence). The germline V and J ends were trimmed by 0 bases and 0 bases, with 6 bases remaining between them. This CDR3 is 16 amino acids long. CDR3: CATSRDRLSGANVLTF. CDR3 nucleotides: TGTGCCACCAGCAGAGATCGTCTCTCTGGGGCCAACGTCCTGACTTTC.

About this clone: Within the sample, other DNA sequences also encode this same CDR3. This chain uses TRBV10-3 with TRBJ2-3; no reliable D call. This CDR3 contains 12 residues. V shed 4 bases and J shed 4 bases, with 6 bases lying between them. The germline V gene has CDR1 ENHRY and CDR2 SYGVKD. CDR3 DNA sequence: TGTGCCATCAGTGGTGGTGCAGATACGCAGTATTTT. Protein: CAISGGADTQYF.

V gene TRBV30 combines with J gene TRBJ2-2; D remains ambiguous. CDR1 is GTSNPN, CDR2 SVGIG, per germline (reference sequence). This CDR3 spans 13 amino acids. V lost 1 base, J lost 4 bases, and 7 bases lay in between. The CDR3 region has the DNA TGTGCCTGGAGTGATACAAGCACCGGGGAGCTGTTTTTT. This sequence encodes CAWSDTSTGELFF.

Of note for this clone: The same CDR3 can be traced to other DNA sequences in this sample. The V gene is TRBV13, the J gene TRBJ2-7; unclear D gene. The germline gives CDR1 PRHDT, CDR2 FYEKMQ (reference sequence). This CDR3 spans 13 amino acids. Trimming cost V 3 bases and J 2 bases, with 8 bases left between them. In nucleotides, the CDR3 is TGTGCCAGCAGCTTCGGTGGGACCTACGAGCAGTACTTC. Its translation is CASSFGGTYEQYF.

Worth noting for this clone: The sample carries other DNA sequences with the same CDR3. The chain recombines TRBV7-9 with TRBJ2-5; D possibly corresponds to TRBD1 (6 bases). The germline V and J ends were trimmed by 3 bases and 4 bases, with 12 bases remaining between them. This CDR3 region has 14 residues. Germline CDR1 is SEHNR and CDR2 is FQNEAQ (reference sequence). The DNA for the CDR3 is TGTGCCAGCAGCTTTCGGACAGATTTAGAGACCCAGTACTTC. Translated: CASSFRTDLETQYF. Looking up the rest from reference TRBV7-9 and TRBJ2-5 gives the full variable domain: DTGVSQNPRHKITKRGQNVTFRCDPISEHNRLYWYRQTLGQGPEFLTYFQNEAQLEKSRLLSDRFSAERPKGSFSTLEIQRTEQGDSAMYLCASSFRTDLETQYFGPGTRLLVL.

The V gene is TRBV11-3, the J gene TRBJ2-1, with 7 positions matching TRBD2. CDR3 size: 15 residues. Germline V CDR1 and CDR2: SGHNT, YENEEA. V was clipped by 5 bases and J by 1 base; unmatched bases: 5. The CDR3 spells CASSPERGSYNEQFF. CDR3 in DNA: TGTGCCAGCAGCCCCGAGCGGGGTTCCTACAATGAGCAGTTCTTC.

The chain uses TRBV7-9 and TRBJ2-2; D might be TRBD1 (6 bases). Germline V lookup: CDR1 SEHNR, CDR2 FQNEAQ (reference sequence). Deletions cut 3 bases from V and 7 bases from J, with 12 bases between. This CDR3 comprises 14 residues. The CDR3 here is CASSLTGGNGELFF. In DNA form, the CDR3 reads TGTGCCAGCAGCTTGACAGGCGGCAACGGGGAGCTGTTTTTT.

The genes are TRBV5-1 and TRBJ1-4; D might be TRBD1 (5 bases). V lost 3 bases and J 2 bases, leaving 17 bases between the germline ends. The CDR3 runs 17 residues. In germline, CDR1 is SGHRS, CDR2 YFSETQ. Written as DNA, the CDR3 is TGCGCCAGCAGCTCTGGACCTGGGGCGAGGACTAATGAAAAACTGTTTTTT. Protein: CASSSGPGARTNEKLFF.

The rearrangement links TRBV12-2 to TRBJ2-7; TRBD1, the D gene given by the table, was not confirmed from the DNA. TRBV12-2 is flagged as a pseudogene. The CDR3 is 16 residues long. The CDR3: CASRPGGGFVPYEQYF. The CDR3 nucleotides read TGTGCAAGTCGCCCAGGGGGCGGCTTTGTTCCCTACGAGCAGTACTTC.

With respect to this clone: The same CDR3 arises from other DNA sequences in this sample as well. The rearrangement uses TRBV28 and TRBJ1-3, with D uncertain. The CDR3 is 10 amino acids. The V gene's germline CDR1 is MDHEN and CDR2 SYDVKM. CDR3 DNA: TGTGCTTCCTCTGGAAACACCATATATTTT. It yields the protein CASSGNTIYF.

J is TRBJ1-3 and V is TRBV19; D is possibly TRBD1 (6 bases). The V end was cut by 7 bases, the J end by 5 bases, with 15 bases between. Germline CDR1 and CDR2: LNHDA and SQIVND (reference sequence). This CDR3 is 14 amino acids long. The CDR3 coding sequence is TGTGCCAGTATCCAGGCCACAGGGAGAAACACCATATATTTT. Translation: CASIQATGRNTIYF.